The 21 T cell receptor beta chains below were found in one sample sequenced in a study of identical twins. Each CDR3 protein gets one entry after TCRdb re-called the 5' RACE reads with MiXCR. The table records roughly 230,000 distinct CDR3 sequences, around 8.3% of them present only once. These data also featured in a second study, about yellow fever vaccine responses in identical twins.

The sequenced material came from CD8+ T cells sorted from blood. All receptors come from a woman in her late teens or twenties in good health.

This clonotype appeared many times. The chain links TRBV16 to TRBJ2-7; a possible D gene is TRBD2 (6 bases). The V end was cut by 2 bases, the J end by 0 bases, with 14 bases between. CDR1 is KGHSY, CDR2 FQNENV, per germline. The CDR3 covers 16 residues. The CDR3 DNA follows: TGTGCCAGCAGCCAAGGAGCGGGTGGGAGCTCCTACGAGCAGTACTTC. Translation gives CASSQGAGGSSYEQYF.

A few counts support this clonotype. Here the CDR3 DNA reads TGTGCCAGCAGTTACTTCTTCTCGAGCTCCTACAATGAGCAGTTCTTC. It yields the protein CASSYFFSSSYNEQFF. The chain joins TRBV6-2 or TRBV6-3 to TRBJ2-1; D is unclear. CDR1 and CDR2 (germline): MNHEY, SVGEGT. Deletions cut 1 base from V and 0 bases from J, with 10 bases between. There are 16 residues in the CDR3.

The V call is TRBV6-5, the J call TRBJ2-7, with D possibly TRBD1 on 6 matching bases. Germline CDR1 is MNHEY and CDR2 is SVGAGI. Trimming removed 0 bases from V and 7 bases from J, with 7 bases in between. The CDR3 has 12 amino acids. The DNA for the CDR3 is TGTGCCAGCAGTTACTCGAGGGGGGAGCAGTACTTC. Protein: CASSYSRGEQYF.

This clonotype was recorded many times. The V gene is TRBV7-9, the J gene TRBJ2-5; no clear D. Trimming stripped 5 bases from V and 5 bases from J, with 6 bases between. Germline CDR1 SEHNR, CDR2 FQNEAQ (reference sequence). The CDR3 has 11 amino acids. Here the CDR3 DNA reads TGTGCCAGCAGCCCCCGGGAGACCCAGTACTTC. It encodes CASSPRETQYF.

This clonotype was counted ten times or more. The CDR3 nucleotides are TGTGCCAGCAGGGGGGGGACTGAAGCTTTCTTT. Translated: CASRGGTEAFF. The gene calls are TRBV27 and TRBJ1-1; D perhaps matches TRBD1 (5 bases). Germline V gene lookup returns CDR1 MNHEY and CDR2 SMNVEV (reference sequence). The germline V and J ends were trimmed by 6 bases and 5 bases, with 7 bases remaining between them. The CDR3 totals 11 residues.

The chain couples TRBV20-1 to TRBJ2-1; TRBD2 matches at 12 bases. V trimming: 5 bases; J trimming: 8 bases; junction bases outside the gene matches: 10. CDR1 and CDR2 from the germline V gene are DFQATT and SNEGSKA (reference sequence). CDR3 size: 15 residues. CDR3 bases: TGCAGTGCTCGTTTTTTACTAGCGGGAGGCTATGAGCAGTTCTTC. Protein product: CSARFLLAGGYEQFF.

This clonotype has more than one count but fewer than ten. V is TRBV5-1 and J is TRBJ1-2, with D possibly TRBD1 on 6 matching bases. The germline CDR1 and CDR2 sequences are SGHRS and YFSETQ. The V end lost 4 bases, the J end lost 6 bases, and 10 bases lay between the germline ends. CDR3 length: 12 residues. CDR3 sequence (DNA): TGCGCCAGCAGCCCTCAGGGGAATGGCTACACCTTC. Its translation is CASSPQGNGYTF.

This clonotype has only a few counts. Germline is not matched at one junction end, which may reflect a read error. The chain couples TRBV20-1 to TRBJ1-1; possible D gene TRBD1, 5 bases. The CDR3 has 14 amino acids. Germline loops: CDR1 DFQATT, CDR2 SNEGSKA (reference sequence). The CDR3 coding sequence is TGCAGTGCTAGAGTGAGGGAGGGACCAACTGGAGCTTTCTTT. This sequence encodes CSARVREGPTGAFF.

The CDR3 here is CASSFTTGYQETQYF. CDR3 sequence (DNA): TGTGCCAGCAGCTTCACGACAGGGTACCAAGAGACCCAGTACTTC. This chain links TRBV11-2 with TRBJ2-5; 7 bases are a match to TRBD1. There are 15 residues in the CDR3. V shed 3 bases, J shed 0 bases, and the junction held 4 bases outside the gene matches. Germline V gene lookup returns CDR1 SGHAT and CDR2 FQNNGV. Full variable domain (rest looked up from reference TRBV11-2 and TRBJ2-5): EAGVAQSPRYKIIEKRQSVAFWCNPISGHATLYWYQQILGQGPKLLIQFQNNGVVDDSQLPKDRFSAERLKGVDSTLKIQPAKLEDSAVYLCASSFTTGYQETQYFGPGTRLLVL.

There are a few counts of this clonotype. J is TRBJ1-5 and V is TRBV20-1; no clear D gene. Trimming pared 6 bases from V and 0 bases from J, leaving 9 bases between. The CDR3 sequence is 13 residues long. CDR1 is DFQATT, CDR2 SNEGSKA, per germline (reference sequence). The CDR3 loop is CSATPSSNQPQHF. The CDR3 DNA reads TGCAGTGCAACCCCCAGTAGCAATCAGCCCCAGCATTTT.

The rearrangement uses TRBV7-8 and TRBJ2-3; possibly TRBD1 for D (5 bases). Per the germline V gene, CDR1 is SGHVS and CDR2 is FQNEAQ. Trimming stripped 2 bases from V and 6 bases from J, with 15 bases between. CDR3 length equals 15 residues. The CDR3 DNA is TGTGCCAGCAGCTTACTTCAGGGAAATGCGGATACGCAGTATTTT. This gives the protein CASSLLQGNADTQYF.

This clonotype was seen many times. V gene TRBV4-3 combines with J gene TRBJ1-6; tentatively, D is TRBD1 (5 bases). CDR3 length: 16 amino acids. In germline, CDR1 is LGHNA, CDR2 YSLEER. Trimming shortened V by 0 bases and J by 11 bases, and 17 bases separated the two germline ends. CDR3 DNA: TGCGCCAGCAGCCAAGATGCTTGGGGACCGCAGCCACCCCTCCACTTT. It translates to CASSQDAWGPQPPLHF.

The DNA of the CDR3 is TGTGCCAGCAGTGAATGGGGCGGGACCTACGAGCAGTACTTC. Translated, it gives CASSEWGGTYEQYF. The gene calls are TRBV25-1 and TRBJ2-7, with D perhaps TRBD2 (6 bases). The length of the CDR3 is 14 residues. Germline V gene data show CDR1 as MGHDK and CDR2 as SYGVNS. V was trimmed by 1 base and J by 2 bases, leaving 9 bases between them.

This clonotype has ten or more counts. The chain is built from TRBV12-3 or TRBV12-4 and TRBJ2-7; tentative D call: TRBD1 (6 bases). V lost 6 bases and J lost 1, with 10 bases in between. The CDR3 totals 13 residues. CDR3: CASRQQGSYEQYF. DNA for the CDR3: TGTGCCAGCAGACAACAGGGATCCTACGAGCAGTACTTC.

This chain connects TRBV7-8 to TRBJ1-1; D remains unclear. CDR3 length equals 15 residues. Germline CDR1 is SGHVS and CDR2 is FQNEAQ. V lost 3 bases, J lost 2 bases, and 13 bases lay in between. Here the CDR3 DNA reads TGTGCCAGCAGCTTTAGACAAGCCACTAACACTGAAGCTTTCTTT. It encodes CASSFRQATNTEAFF.

This chain joins TRBV6-4 and TRBJ2-1, with D unresolved. CDR3 size: 16 residues. CDR1 is MRHNA and CDR2 is SNTAGT in the germline V gene. Trimming shortened V by 1 base and J by 1 base, and 11 bases separated the two germline ends. CDR3 bases: TGTGCCAGCAGTGACTTTGGTAGTCAGTCCTACAATGAGCAGTTCTTC. This sequence encodes CASSDFGSQSYNEQFF.

This clonotype was seen a few times. The V gene is TRBV20-1, the J gene TRBJ2-2; no firm D call. The CDR3 contains 13 residues. V lost 1 base, J lost 3 bases, and 6 bases lay in between. CDR1 and CDR2 from the germline V gene are DFQATT and SNEGSKA (reference sequence). CDR3 DNA sequence: TGCAGTGCTAGAGGAGTGGACACCGGGGAGCTGTTTTTT. It codes for CSARGVDTGELFF.

V is TRBV20-1 and J is TRBJ2-3, with 11 bases lining up with TRBD2. The CDR3 is 15 residues long. Germline CDR1 is DFQATT and CDR2 is SNEGSKA (reference sequence). Trimming cost V 6 bases and J 5 bases; bases outside gene matches: 10. The CDR3 is CSARSTSGRKDTQYF. The CDR3 DNA reads TGCAGTGCGCGGTCCACTAGCGGGAGAAAAGATACGCAGTATTTT.

V is TRBV6-5 and J is TRBJ2-7; D may be TRBD1 or TRBD2 (5 bases each). Germline CDR1 and CDR2: MNHEY and SVGAGI. This CDR3 spans 13 amino acids. V lost 7 bases, J lost 3 bases, and 13 bases lay in between. The CDR3 is CASTFEGSYEQYF. In DNA form, the CDR3 reads TGTGCCAGCACGTTTGAGGGGAGCTACGAGCAGTACTTC.

As to this clonotype: One base away lies a much larger clone, so this may be a sequencing read error. The chain has TRBV29-1 and TRBJ2-3; the match to TRBD1 covers 11 bases. Per the germline V gene, CDR1 is SQVTM and CDR2 is ANQGSEA. The CDR3 loop spans 14 amino acids. The CDR3 region has the DNA TGCAGCGTTGTCGGGGACAGGGGGACAGATGCGCAGTATTTT. Protein: CSVVGDRGTDAQYF.

The chain joins TRBV6-2 or TRBV6-3 to TRBJ2-5, with D possibly matching TRBD1 (6 bases). V lost 3 bases, J lost 2 bases, and 19 bases lay in between. The CDR3 runs to 17 residues. Germline CDR1 MNHEY, CDR2 SVGEGT. CDR3 residues: CASSYPDPGHTQETQYF. CDR3 nucleotide sequence: TGTGCCAGCAGTTATCCGGACCCGGGACACACTCAAGAGACCCAGTACTTC.